This TCR beta chain is drawn from a study of blood T cell repertoires in COVID-19 (dated by TCRdb to 2018 to 2021). Background for the entire study: Samples from collaborators originated in the United States, Italy and Spain and spanned both the acute and convalescent phases of COVID-19. Subjects who had been exposed to COVID-19, were actively infected with it, or had recovered from it provided the deeply sampled blood TCRbeta repertoires that made up the dataset. Where HLA class I and class II types were available, the types were taken from metadata supplied by the sample provider, not from assay-based typing. The samples were drawn from two sources: the first 160 participants of the ongoing ImmuneRACE study, and some 1,300 subjects contributed by 6 global collaborators. The repertoires were made available in a free public database intended to serve as a resource for research on the immune response to SARS-CoV-2. The sample metadata nearly always contained a de-identified subject ID, COVID-19 status, age in years and sex. The prospective study material was composed of cDNA or gDNA derived from T cells, B-cell-depleted T cells, or PBMCs. Results and caveats for the whole study, not just this receptor: How much clinical and demographic metadata was included differed by source and by participant, and the metadata was provided uncurated.

In Seattle, one collaborating source enrolled patients while the infection was active and tracked those patients longitudinally over the course of disease. Whole blood was collected in K2EDTA tubes by collaborating institutions according to the institutions' own protocols. For TCRbeta analysis, collaborator samples were shipped as frozen whole blood, as isolated PBMCs, or as DNA extracted from either sample type. As for this clone: Its recognized antigen is unknown. No qualities accompany the bases; no much larger clone lies one base away.

From the germline V gene, CDR1 is SGHTA and CDR2 is FQGNSA. The CDR3 sequence holds 15 residues, the cysteine and phenylalanine included. The read is trimmed to its CDR3 DNA, 45 bases read in frame from base 1. At the junction V is shortened by 2 bases and J by 0 bases, with 10 bases in between. The immunoSEQ Assay, a bias-controlled multiplex PCR, was used to amplify TCRbeta CDR3 regions from genomic DNA. As for the original processing: Nucleated cell counts per sample were estimated from amplification of reference gene primers within the assay. To quantify the absolute abundance of each unique TCRbeta CDR3 rearrangement, sequence reads were collapsed and filtered. Productive Simpson clonality was computed per sample as the square root of Simpson's diversity index over productive rearrangements. As stored in TCRdb, this immuneACCESS dataset retains in-frame rearrangements with V and J assigned. A fraction of the clones does not appear; measured against another copy, unresolved V genes explain less than half of the discrepancy, and the remainder lacks a known reason. That table supplies the V and J calls and clone size; D and trimming were determined from the DNA. In all, the sample holds roughly 150,000 clones, and about 86% of those were seen once. The ten largest clones add up to about a tenth of the sample.

What was sequenced was peripheral blood. The chain joins TRBV7-2 to TRBJ1-2, with the D segment identity uncertain. The source is a woman between 70 and 85 years old with COVID-19, enrolled during active disease. The DNA is as follows: TGTGCCAGCAGCTTAATCTGGCAGGCTAACTATGGCTACACCTTC. This is translated as CASSLIWQANYGYTF.